One T cell receptor beta chain is described in this entry. The data were obtained in a study of naive CD8 T cells in extremely preterm neonates. Per germline, CDR1 SGHVS and CDR2 FNYEAQ. The CDR3 is 14 residues long. Trimming took off 3 bases at V and 2 bases at J, with 8 bases between the two ends. Generated by immunoSEQ multiplex PCR, the TCRdb table keeps only in-frame clones and is missing some. The sample holds about 7,900 clones, about 98% seen once. This clonotype was sampled from a human donor in good health. Sequencing was done on a sample of naive CD8+ T cells from blood. This rearrangement joins TRBV7-6 to TRBJ1-3; D perhaps matches TRBD1 (5 bases). For the CDR3, the DNA is TGTGCCAGCAGCTTGACAGTTACTGGAAACACCATATATTTT. This translates into CASSLTVTGNTIYF. Supplemented by reference TRBV7-6 and TRBJ1-3, the full variable domain reads GAGVSQSPRYKVTKRGQDVALRCDPISGHVSLYWYRQALGQGPEFLTYFNYEAQQDKSGLPNDRFSAERPEGSISTLTIQRTEQRDSAMYRCASSLTVTGNTIYFGEGSWLTVV.